This TCR beta chain derives from a study of T-cell memory formation after mild COVID-19. TCRdb called the 5' RACE reads again in MiXCR, with one record for every CDR3 protein. The data contain roughly 200,000 distinct CDR3 sequences, around 16% of them singletons. Deletions cut 5 bases from V and 4 bases from J, with 9 bases between. The CDR3 runs 12 residues. From germline, CDR1 is DFQATT and CDR2 SNEGSKA (reference sequence). General study findings and limits: From day 15 to 85, contracting clones were balanced between CD4 and CD8, whereas later expanders leaned toward CD4+.

This clonotype appeared a few times. Its antigen is not identified. This sequence was found in an adult woman who had mild COVID-19 (a few samples of this study predate the infection). Cell type and time point are not known. The sequenced sample consisted of PBMCs or a T cell subset sorted from them (not recorded which). The chain has TRBV20-1 and TRBJ1-5, with D unresolved. For the CDR3, the DNA is TGCAGTGCTGGGCAGGCGAATCAGCCCCAGCATTTT. Its translation: CSAGQANQPQHF.